This T cell receptor beta chain originates from a study of T cell therapy after organ transplantation. In regard to this clone: Its antigen is undetermined.

The protocol was immunoSEQ multiplex PCR, while the TCRdb copy is restricted to in-frame clones and leaves out a portion. The profile shows about 19,000 clones, approximately 85% of them singletons. CDR3 size: 15 residues. Germline CDR1 and CDR2: LNHDA and SQIVND (reference sequence). V was clipped by 5 bases and J by 4 bases, with 17 bases between them. The time point denotes: 4-8 weeks after completion of therapy. The sequenced sample was CD8+ T cells from blood, obtained after autologous CMV-specific T cell therapy. The chain joins TRBV19 to TRBJ1-1; D possibly corresponds to TRBD1 (6 bases). This TCR derives from a human patient who had received a solid organ transplant and had CMV disease. The graft donor may account for some of the T cells. CDR3 DNA: TGTGCCAGTAGTCTAACAGGGCACTATACCACTGAAGCTTTCTTT. Its protein is CASSLTGHYTTEAFF.